The 11 T cell receptor beta chains listed next were all sequenced from one sample in a study of cytomegalovirus exposure and HLA in healthy donors. The PCR ran on 60 Vbeta and 13 Jbeta primers. Some clones are missing from TCRdb's copy, which holds only in-frame ones; the method was immunoSEQ multiplex PCR. Altogether 150,000 or so clones are present, around three quarters being singletons, with the ten largest covering about 13%. Sequencing was done on a sample of PBMCs. These receptors were taken from a middle-aged man in good health and CMV-seropositive.

This chain connects TRBV5-1 to TRBJ2-1; TRBD2 matches 14 bases. The germline gives CDR1 SGHRS, CDR2 YFSETQ. The CDR3 runs to 15 residues. The V segment lost 3 bases and the J segment 9 bases; nucleotides outside the gene matches: 5. CDR3 in DNA: TGCGCCAGCAGCTGGGGGACTAGCGGGAGTACTGAGCAGTTCTTC. The encoded protein is CASSWGTSGSTEQFF. The variable domain in full, completed from reference TRBV5-1 and TRBJ2-1, reads KAGVTQTPRYLIKTRGQQVTLSCSPISGHRSVSWYQQTPGQGLQFLFEYFSETQRNKGNFPGRFSGRQFSNSRSEMNVSTLELGDSALYLCASSWGTSGSTEQFFGPGTRLTVL.

The genes are TRBV5-1 and TRBJ2-1, with TRBD2 matching over 12 bases. Germline trimming cut 4 bases from V and 5 bases from J; bases unmatched to any gene: 19. This CDR3 region has 20 residues. Germline values: CDR1 SGHRS, CDR2 YFSETQ. DNA for the CDR3: TGCGCCAGCAGCCTCCTTATGCTACTAGCGGGAGGCCCGTGGAACAATGAGCAGTTCTTC. It encodes CASSLLMLLAGGPWNNEQFF.

This rearrangement joins TRBV27 to TRBJ2-1; the match to TRBD2 covers 8 bases. This CDR3 contains 15 residues. Germline V CDR1 and CDR2: MNHEY, SMNVEV (reference sequence). V lost 5 bases to trimming and J lost 7 bases; unmatched junction nucleotides: 10. The chain's CDR3 is CASSALGAGVNEQFF. CDR3 coding DNA: TGTGCCAGCAGTGCTTTAGGAGCGGGAGTAAATGAGCAGTTCTTC.

The gene calls are TRBV7-8 and TRBJ2-1, with a tentative D call TRBD1 (6 bases). Per germline, CDR1 SGHVS and CDR2 FQNEAQ. The length of the CDR3 is 16 residues. V lost 1 base, J lost 6 bases, and 16 bases lay in between. CDR3 DNA: TGTGCCAGCAGCTTAGGAAACTCAGGGGCCGGCAATGAGCAGTTCTTC. It translates to CASSLGNSGAGNEQFF.

Details on this clone: A junction boundary mismatches the germline segment, possibly from a read error. V usage is TRBV19 and J usage is TRBJ2-2; D is unclear. CDR1 is LNHDA, CDR2 SQIVND, per germline (reference sequence). The length of the CDR3 is 14 residues. This chain's CDR3 is CASRIVHNNGELFF. CDR3 in DNA: TGTGCCAGTAGAATAGTCCACAACAACGGGGAGCTGTTTTTT. The entire variable domain, with the rest obtained from reference TRBV19 and TRBJ2-2, is as follows: DGGITQSPKYLFRKEGQNVTLSCEQNLNHDAMYWYRQDPGQGLRLIYYSQIVNDFQKGDIAEGYSVSREKKESFPLTVTSAQKNPTAFYLCASRIVHNNGELFFGEGSRLTVL.

Points on this clone: Other DNA sequences in this sample translate to the same CDR3. The chain couples TRBV15 to TRBJ2-7; tentative D call: TRBD2 (6 bases). V dropped 9 bases and J dropped 5 bases, with 23 bases sitting between them. The CDR3 is 15 residues long. CDR1 is LNHNV, CDR2 YYDKDF, per germline (reference sequence). The CDR3: CATSELWGEADEQYF. The CDR3 DNA reads as TGTGCCACTAGCGAGCTTTGGGGGGAAGCTGACGAGCAGTACTTC.

J is TRBJ2-2 and V is TRBV10-3; tentative D call: TRBD1 (6 bases). Germline lookup yields CDR1 ENHRY and CDR2 SYGVKD. V shed 3 bases and J shed 8 bases, with 19 bases lying between them. There are 16 residues in the CDR3. The CDR3 nucleotides are TGTGCCATCAGTGAAATTGGGGGCCCCTTGGGAGGGGAGCTGTTTTTT. This translates into CAISEIGGPLGGELFF.

This clone was detected once. The rearrangement uses TRBV7-6 and TRBJ1-2, with 12 positions matching TRBD1. CDR1 and CDR2 from the germline V gene are SGHVS and FNYEAQ. J gave up 8 bases and V 0 bases, and 4 bases lay outside the gene matches. This CDR3 is 15 amino acids long. The CDR3 sequence is CASSLAGQGAGGYTF. CDR3 DNA: TGTGCCAGCAGCTTAGCGGGACAGGGGGCGGGAGGCTACACCTTC.

This chain uses TRBV2 with TRBJ1-2; 10 nucleotides match TRBD1. This CDR3 region has 13 residues. Trimming cost V 4 bases and J 7 bases; bases outside gene matches: 3. Germline CDR1 reads SNHLY; CDR2 reads FYNNEI. CDR3 region: CASSGTGGPGYTF. In nucleotides, the CDR3 is TGTGCCAGCAGTGGGACAGGGGGTCCTGGCTACACCTTC.

The rearrangement uses TRBV5-4 and TRBJ2-5; 9 bases agree with TRBD1. Germline V gene data show CDR1 as SGHNT and CDR2 as YYREEE (reference sequence). The CDR3 is 15 amino acids. The junction had 4 bases not matched to a gene; V was cut back by 3 bases and J by 1 base. As DNA, the CDR3 is TGTGCCAGCAGCTCCCGGGACAGGGCCCAAGAGACCCAGTACTTC. Protein sequence: CASSSRDRAQETQYF.

This chain joins TRBV5-1 and TRBJ2-2; 10 positions match TRBD1. The V gene's germline CDR1 is SGHRS and CDR2 YFSETQ. The CDR3 has 18 residues. V was clipped by 1 base and J by 7 bases; unmatched bases: 13. For the CDR3, the DNA is TGCGCCAGCAGCTTGATGAGCTCAGGACAGGGGGAAATCGGGGAGCTGTTTTTT. Translated, it gives CASSLMSSGQGEIGELFF.